This T cell receptor (beta chain) was found in a study of neurological immune-mediated disorders (dated by TCRdb to between 2018 and 2021). About the study as a whole: Peripheral blood TCR-beta repertoires from HTLV-I-associated myelopathy (HAM/TSP) patients, multiple sclerosis patients and healthy controls were compared by UMI-based sequencing. The 106 TCR-beta libraries covered PBMC samples along with longitudinal samples, technical triplicates, and paired sorted CD4+ and CD8+ T-cell subsets. Technical triplicate libraries were sequenced to precisely calculate the variability in frequency of each individual clone. The cohort included about 70 subjects: 14 with HAM/TSP, about 34 with multiple sclerosis, and 20 or so healthy controls. What the study reported, not specific to this receptor: TCR clonal expansion was highest in HAM/TSP patients and lowest in MS patients, with MS patients falling below even healthy controls. No identical CDR3 amino acid sequences were shared among expanded clones across subjects, suggesting private TCR-beta repertoires in all groups.

This clonotype was seen repeatedly, ten times or more. What this receptor recognizes is not known. No per-base quality is available; no much larger clone lies one base away. The time point label for this specimen denotes: technical triplicate 1. Unsorted PBMC libraries were generated from 2 million PBMCs stored in RNAlater at -80 °C until RNA extraction. Peripheral blood was subjected to Ficoll-Hypaque density gradient centrifugation to isolate PBMCs, which were then cryopreserved in liquid nitrogen. To synthesize cDNA, template-switch 5'RACE was performed with a primer carrying a 10-nucleotide random unique molecular identifier so that each TCR transcript was tagged. Every sequencing run covered 15-18 subjects and yielded more than 200 million TCR-beta sequences. The RNeasy kit was used to extract total RNA. TCR-beta VDJ regions were amplified with primers for the TCR constant region and the 5'RACE anchor, using the KAPA Real-time Library Amplification kit. A first PCR added sample indexes and Illumina adaptors, and a second PCR then raised library yield. After purification with Ampure beads, the TCR product of roughly 650 bp was size-selected on a 2% E-gel SizeSelection system. Library quality was checked on a Bioanalyzer, concentration was measured with Qubit, and libraries were quantified with the Kapa Library Quantification kit before pooling. Libraries were sequenced paired-end 2 x 150 bp on an Illumina HiSeq 2500. To increase sequence diversity, 25-30% phiX was spiked into each library pool. Processing in the source paper ran as follows. Quality-filtered reads were processed with the UMI-based MiGEC pipeline, which removed over 80% of raw TCR sequences during error correction. IMGT germline references were used for aligning VDJ genes, and each clonotype was defined as a unique CDR3 amino acid sequence together with its V-J genes. VDJtools evaluated clonal expansion, Shannon diversity and CDR3 relatedness (CalcPairwiseDistances, ClusterSamples); CLCbio workbench built phylogenetic trees. Expanded clones were defined as having at least 8 unique UMIs, based on coefficient-of-variation modelling across technical triplicates. Through fastp at Q25 and MiXCR, TCRdb rebuilt clones from the public reads, retaining in-frame beta chains. Rows with one shared CDR3 protein collapse into an entry with the most common genes and DNA. The V and J calls follow TCRdb's processing rather than the paper's. This sample is represented by around 37,000 distinct CDR3 sequences; 11% of them were singletons. 3% to 4.5% of the sample rests with the top ten.

Relative to germline, V is 7 bases shorter and J is 2 bases shorter, with 11 bases between their ends. From its cysteine to its phenylalanine, the CDR3 spans 13 amino acids. Of the read, only the CDR3 DNA is kept; its 39 bases are in frame from base 1. The receptor comes from a man in his 60s with HTLV-1-associated myelopathy (HAM/TSP). Recombination linked TRBV12-3 or TRBV12-4 to TRBJ2-5; the D gene is not confidently resolved. Sequencing was carried out using PBMCs. CDR3 protein: CASIGVPQETQYF. Read as DNA, the sequence is TGTGCCAGCATAGGCGTGCCTCAAGAGACCCAGTACTTC.